The count of the clone carrying this T cell receptor beta chain is one. Germline lookup yields CDR1 SGHNT and CDR2 YENEEA. This CDR3 has 14 amino acids. TCRdb processed the PCR reads anew with MiXCR; each CDR3 protein has one entry. Of tens of thousands of distinct CDR3 sequences detected, about half appear once; the ten largest clones hold around a quarter. Localized lung adenocarcinoma, a non-small cell lung cancer, affected the donors. This entry is derived from a study of CD4 and CD8 cells across lung adenocarcinoma regions. Sequencing input: CD8+ T cells from the center of a lung tumor. This receptor was obtained from a female donor with lung adenocarcinoma. The CD4 and CD8 labels of this study may be unreliable. V gene TRBV11-3 combines with J gene TRBJ2-4, with TRBD2 as a possible D gene (6 bases). The DNA end lines up better with TRBJ2-1; the J call may be wrong. In nucleotides, the CDR3 is TGTGCCAGCAGCGTGGGGGGAGCTAACAATGAGCAGTTCTTC. It encodes CASSVGGANNEQFF.